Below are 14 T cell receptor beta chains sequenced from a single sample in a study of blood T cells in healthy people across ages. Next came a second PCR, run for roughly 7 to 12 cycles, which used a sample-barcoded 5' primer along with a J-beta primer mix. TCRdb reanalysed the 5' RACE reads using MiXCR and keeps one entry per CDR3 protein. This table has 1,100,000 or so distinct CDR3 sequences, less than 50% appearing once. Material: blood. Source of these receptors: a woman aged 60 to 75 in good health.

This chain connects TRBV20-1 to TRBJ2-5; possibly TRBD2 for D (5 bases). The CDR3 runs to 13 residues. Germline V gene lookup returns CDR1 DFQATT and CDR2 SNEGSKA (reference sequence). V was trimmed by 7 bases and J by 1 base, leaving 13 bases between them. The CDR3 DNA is TGCAGTGGGCGGGTCCCGGGCCAAGAGACCCAGTACTTC. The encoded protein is CSGRVPGQETQYF.

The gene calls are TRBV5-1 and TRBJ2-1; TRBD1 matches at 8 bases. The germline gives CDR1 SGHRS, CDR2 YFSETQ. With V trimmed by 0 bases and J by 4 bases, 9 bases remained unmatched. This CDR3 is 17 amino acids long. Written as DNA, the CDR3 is TGCGCCAGCAGCTTGGCCCCCGGGACAGGCCCGTACAATGAGCAGTTCTTC. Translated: CASSLAPGTGPYNEQFF.

The CDR3 reads CASSPRQGQETLYF. The CDR3, as DNA: TGTGCCAGCTCACCGCGACAGGGGCAAGAGACCCTGTACTTC. This chain uses TRBV18 with TRBJ2-7; TRBD1 matches at 8 bases. The V and J ends lost 3 bases and 12 bases, in that order; junction bases with no gene match: 13. This CDR3 comprises 14 residues. CDR1 and CDR2 (germline): KGHSH, LQKENI. Together with reference TRBV18 and TRBJ2-7, the CDR3 gives the full variable domain: NAGVMQNPRHLVRRRGQEARLRCSPMKGHSHVYWYRQLPEEGLKFMVYLQKENIIDESGMPKERFSAEFPKEGPSILRIQQVVRGDSAAYFCASSPRQGQETLYFGPGTRLTVT.

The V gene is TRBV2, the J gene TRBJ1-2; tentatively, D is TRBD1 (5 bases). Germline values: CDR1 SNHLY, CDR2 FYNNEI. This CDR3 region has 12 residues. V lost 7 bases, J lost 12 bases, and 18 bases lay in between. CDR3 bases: TGTGCCAGCACCCAAGAGGCAGGGAGAAACACCTTC. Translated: CASTQEAGRNTF.

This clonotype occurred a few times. CDR3: CSARDWTGTYEQYF. DNA of the CDR3: TGCAGTGCTAGAGATTGGACGGGCACCTACGAGCAGTACTTC. This chain joins TRBV20-1 and TRBJ2-7; D not certain. The CDR3 length is 14 residues. CDR1 DFQATT and CDR2 SNEGSKA come from the germline V gene (reference sequence). V was trimmed by 0 bases and J by 2 bases, leaving 11 bases between them.

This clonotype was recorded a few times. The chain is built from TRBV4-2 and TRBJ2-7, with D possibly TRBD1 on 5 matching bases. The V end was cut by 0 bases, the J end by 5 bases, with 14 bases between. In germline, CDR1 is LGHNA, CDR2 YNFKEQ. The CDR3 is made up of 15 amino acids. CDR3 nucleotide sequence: TGTGCCAGCAGCCAAGAACTAAGGGGTCGGGACGAGCAGTACTTC. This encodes CASSQELRGRDEQYF.

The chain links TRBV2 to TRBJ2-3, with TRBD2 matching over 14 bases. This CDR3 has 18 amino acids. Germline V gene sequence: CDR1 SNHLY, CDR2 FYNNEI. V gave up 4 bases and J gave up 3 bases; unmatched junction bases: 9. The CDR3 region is CASSVGTSGSGWTDTQYF. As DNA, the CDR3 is TGTGCCAGCAGTGTAGGGACTAGCGGGAGTGGATGGACAGATACGCAGTATTTT.

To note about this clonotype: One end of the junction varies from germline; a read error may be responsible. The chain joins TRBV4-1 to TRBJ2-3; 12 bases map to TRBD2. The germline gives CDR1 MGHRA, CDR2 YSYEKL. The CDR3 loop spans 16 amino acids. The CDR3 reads CASSKVLAGGPETQYF. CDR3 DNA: TGCGCCAGCAGCAAGGTTCTAGCGGGAGGGCCAGAGACGCAGTATTTT.

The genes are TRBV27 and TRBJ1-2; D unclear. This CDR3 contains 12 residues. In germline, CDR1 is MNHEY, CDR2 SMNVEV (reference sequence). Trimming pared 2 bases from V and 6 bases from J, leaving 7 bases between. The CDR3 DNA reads TGTGCCAGCAGTTTACCGGGAAATGGCTACACCTTC. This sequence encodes CASSLPGNGYTF.

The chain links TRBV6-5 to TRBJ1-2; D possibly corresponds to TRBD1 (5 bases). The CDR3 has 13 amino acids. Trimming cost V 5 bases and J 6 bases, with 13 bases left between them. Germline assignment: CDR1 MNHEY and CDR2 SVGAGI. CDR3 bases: TGTGCCAGCAGTCCGACAGTTGCCAATGGCTACACCTTC. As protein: CASSPTVANGYTF.

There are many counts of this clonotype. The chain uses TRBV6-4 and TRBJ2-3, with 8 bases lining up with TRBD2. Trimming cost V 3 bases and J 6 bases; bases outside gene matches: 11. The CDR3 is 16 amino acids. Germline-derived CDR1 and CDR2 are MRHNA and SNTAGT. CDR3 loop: CASSEESGSSEDTQYF. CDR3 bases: TGTGCCAGCAGTGAGGAAAGCGGGAGCTCCGAGGATACGCAGTATTTT.

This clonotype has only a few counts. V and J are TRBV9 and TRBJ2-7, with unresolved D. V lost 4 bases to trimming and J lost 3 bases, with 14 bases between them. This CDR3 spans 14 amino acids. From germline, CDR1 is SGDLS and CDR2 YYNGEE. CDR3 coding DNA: TGTGCCAGCAGCTCCAGCCTTACCAACTACGAGCAGTACTTC. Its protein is CASSSSLTNYEQYF.

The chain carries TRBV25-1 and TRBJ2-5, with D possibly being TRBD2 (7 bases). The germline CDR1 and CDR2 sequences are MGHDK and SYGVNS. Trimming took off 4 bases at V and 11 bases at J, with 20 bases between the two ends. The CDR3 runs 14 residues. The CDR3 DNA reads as TGTGCCAGCAGTGGATCCCAGGGGAGGGGTGAGCAGTACTTC. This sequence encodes CASSGSQGRGEQYF.

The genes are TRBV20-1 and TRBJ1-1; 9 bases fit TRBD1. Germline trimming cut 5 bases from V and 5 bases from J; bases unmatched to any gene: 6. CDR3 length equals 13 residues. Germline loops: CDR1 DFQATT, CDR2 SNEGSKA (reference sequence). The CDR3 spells CSAPTGGRTEAFF. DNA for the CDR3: TGCAGTGCTCCCACAGGGGGCCGGACTGAAGCTTTCTTT.